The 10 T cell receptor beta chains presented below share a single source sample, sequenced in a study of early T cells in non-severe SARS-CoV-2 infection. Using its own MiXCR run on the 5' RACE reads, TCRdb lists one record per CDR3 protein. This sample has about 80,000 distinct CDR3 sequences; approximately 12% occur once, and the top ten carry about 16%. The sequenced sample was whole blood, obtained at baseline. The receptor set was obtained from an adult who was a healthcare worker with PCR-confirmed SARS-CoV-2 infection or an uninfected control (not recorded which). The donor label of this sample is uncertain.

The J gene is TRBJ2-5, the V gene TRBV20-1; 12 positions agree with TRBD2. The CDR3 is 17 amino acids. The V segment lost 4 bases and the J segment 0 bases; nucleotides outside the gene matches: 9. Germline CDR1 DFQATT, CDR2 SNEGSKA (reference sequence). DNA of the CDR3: TGCAGTGCTAAACCTTGGACTAGCGGGGCCCACCAAGAGACCCAGTACTTC. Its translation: CSAKPWTSGAHQETQYF.

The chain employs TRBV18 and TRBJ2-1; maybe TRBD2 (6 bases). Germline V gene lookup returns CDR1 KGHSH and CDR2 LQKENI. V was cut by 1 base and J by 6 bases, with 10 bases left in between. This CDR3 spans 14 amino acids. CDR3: CASSPQAGGNEQFF. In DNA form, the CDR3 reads TGTGCCAGCTCACCACAAGCGGGCGGCAATGAGCAGTTCTTC.

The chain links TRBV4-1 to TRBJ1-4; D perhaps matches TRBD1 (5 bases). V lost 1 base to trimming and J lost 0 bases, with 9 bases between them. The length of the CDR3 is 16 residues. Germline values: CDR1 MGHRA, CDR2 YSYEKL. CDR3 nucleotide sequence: TGCGCCAGCAGCCAAGTGGGACCTGCAACTAATGAAAAACTGTTTTTT. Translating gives CASSQVGPATNEKLFF.

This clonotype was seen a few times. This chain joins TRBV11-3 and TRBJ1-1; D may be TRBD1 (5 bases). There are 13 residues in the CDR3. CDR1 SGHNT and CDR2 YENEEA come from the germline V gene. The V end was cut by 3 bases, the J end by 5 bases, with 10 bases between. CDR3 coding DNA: TGTGCCAGCAGCTTGCGCTGGGGGACTGAAGCTTTCTTT. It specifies CASSLRWGTEAFF. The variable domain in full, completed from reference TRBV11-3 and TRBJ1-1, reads EAGVVQSPRYKIIEKKQPVAFWCNPISGHNTLYWYLQNLGQGPELLIRYENEEAVDDSQLPKDRFSAERLKGVDSTLKIQPAELGDSAVYLCASSLRWGTEAFFGQGTRLTVV.

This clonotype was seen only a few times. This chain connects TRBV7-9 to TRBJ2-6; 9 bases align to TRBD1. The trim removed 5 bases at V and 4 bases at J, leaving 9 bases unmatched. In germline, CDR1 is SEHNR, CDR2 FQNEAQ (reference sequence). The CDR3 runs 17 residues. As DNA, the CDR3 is TGTGCCAGCAGCCCGCCCGGGACAGGGAACGGGGCCAACGTCCTGACTTTC. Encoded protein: CASSPPGTGNGANVLTF.

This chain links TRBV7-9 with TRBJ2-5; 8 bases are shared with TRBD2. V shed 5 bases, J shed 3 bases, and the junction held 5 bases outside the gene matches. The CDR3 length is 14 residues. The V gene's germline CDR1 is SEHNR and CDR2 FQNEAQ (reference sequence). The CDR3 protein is CASSGIAGKETQYF. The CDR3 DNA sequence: TGTGCCAGCAGCGGGATAGCGGGGAAAGAGACCCAGTACTTC.

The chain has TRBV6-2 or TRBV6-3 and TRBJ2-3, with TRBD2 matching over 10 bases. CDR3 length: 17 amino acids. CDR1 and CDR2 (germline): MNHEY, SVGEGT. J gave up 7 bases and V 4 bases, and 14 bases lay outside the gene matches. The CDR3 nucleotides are TGTGCCAGCAGTTCTCGCCCTAGCGGGGGTATGTGGAATACGCAGTATTTT. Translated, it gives CASSSRPSGGMWNTQYF.

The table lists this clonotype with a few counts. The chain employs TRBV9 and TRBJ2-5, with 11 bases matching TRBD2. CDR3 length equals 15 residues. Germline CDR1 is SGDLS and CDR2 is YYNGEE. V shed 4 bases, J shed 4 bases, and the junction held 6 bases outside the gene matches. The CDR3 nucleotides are TGTGCCAGCAGCAGGACTAGCGGGTTGAGAGAGACCCAGTACTTC. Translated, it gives CASSRTSGLRETQYF.

This CDR3 reads CASSLATGQGSTDTQYF. Here the CDR3 DNA reads TGTGCCAGCAGCTTAGCGACCGGACAGGGTAGCACAGATACGCAGTATTTT. V and J are TRBV7-9 and TRBJ2-3; 8 bases match TRBD1. V gave up 0 bases and J gave up 0 bases; unmatched junction bases: 5. This CDR3 has 17 amino acids. Germline CDR1 is SEHNR and CDR2 is FQNEAQ (reference sequence).

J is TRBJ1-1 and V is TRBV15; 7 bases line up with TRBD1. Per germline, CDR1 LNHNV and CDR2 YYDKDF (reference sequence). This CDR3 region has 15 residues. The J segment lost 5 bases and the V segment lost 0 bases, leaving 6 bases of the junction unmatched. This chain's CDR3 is CATSRDGQGGTEAFF. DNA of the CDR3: TGTGCCACCAGCAGAGATGGCCAGGGGGGAACTGAAGCTTTCTTT.